Presented here are 27 T cell receptor beta chains from one specimen sequenced in a study of T cells in Graves' hyperthyroidism and ophthalmopathy. Amplification of TCR beta CDR3 regions was performed using RNA transcripts as template. Primed by the HTBI set, a first-round RT-PCR was run on the TCR CDR3. TCRdb processed the multiplex PCR reads anew with MiXCR; each CDR3 protein has one entry. This sample has about 720,000 distinct CDR3 sequences, with roughly 15% found just once. The sample was blood. These receptors all stem from a man aged 18 to 29 with Graves' hyperthyroidism.

This clonotype turned up a few times. This chain uses TRBV20-1 with TRBJ1-1; 9 bases map to TRBD1. V trimming: 1 base; J trimming: 5 bases; junction bases outside the gene matches: 5. Per germline, CDR1 DFQATT and CDR2 SNEGSKA (reference sequence). The length of the CDR3 is 14 residues. This chain's CDR3 is CSARGDREETEAFF. The CDR3 DNA reads as TGCAGTGCTAGAGGGGACAGGGAAGAGACTGAAGCTTTCTTT.

The chain combines TRBV29-1 with TRBJ2-3; D remains unclear. The V end was cut by 4 bases, the J end by 6 bases, with 14 bases between. Germline CDR1 is SQVTM and CDR2 is ANQGSEA. CDR3 length: 13 amino acids. The DNA of the CDR3 is TGCAGCGTTGTAAGGAGTTTTGGGGATACGCAGTATTTT. Residues: CSVVRSFGDTQYF.

At least ten counts were recorded for this clonotype. The chain recombines TRBV18 with TRBJ1-1; perhaps TRBD1 as D (5 bases). The V gene lost 3 bases and the J gene lost 1 base, with 9 bases spanning the gap. The CDR3 contains 14 residues. Per germline, CDR1 KGHSH and CDR2 LQKENI. DNA for the CDR3: TGTGCCAGCTCACCTAAGCAGGGGAACACTGAAGCTTTCTTT. Translated, it gives CASSPKQGNTEAFF.

A note on this clonotype: A much larger clonotype is one base distant, so this may be a read error. This sequence joins TRBV5-1 and TRBJ2-7; D is ambiguous. Trimming stripped 4 bases from V and 5 bases from J, with 16 bases between. Germline V gene sequence: CDR1 SGHRS, CDR2 YFSETQ. The CDR3 is 14 residues long. The CDR3 loop is CASSAVGPSHEQYF. CDR3 coding DNA: TGCGCCAGCAGCGCAGTGGGCCCTTCCCACGAGCAGTACTTC. Looking up the rest from reference TRBV5-1 and TRBJ2-7 gives the full variable domain: KAGVTQTPRYLIKTRGQQVTLSCSPISGHRSVSWYQQTPGQGLQFLFEYFSETQRNKGNFPGRFSGRQFSNSRSEMNVSTLELGDSALYLCASSAVGPSHEQYFGPGTRLTVT.

This clonotype has at least ten counts. The CDR3 region is CASRSKRSSYEQYF. In DNA, the CDR3 is TGTGCCAGCAGGTCGAAGCGGAGCTCCTACGAGCAGTACTTC. V and J are TRBV28 and TRBJ2-7, with D perhaps TRBD2 (5 bases). This CDR3 is built from 14 residues. V lost 6 bases and J 0 bases, leaving 12 bases between the germline ends. Germline CDR1 MDHEN, CDR2 SYDVKM.

This clonotype was counted a few times. V gene TRBV5-1 combines with J gene TRBJ2-4, with unresolved D. V lost 3 bases and J lost 0, with 13 bases in between. This CDR3 has 16 amino acids. Germline loops: CDR1 SGHRS, CDR2 YFSETQ. The DNA for the CDR3 is TGCGCCAGCAGCTATAGGACCCAAGGAGCCAAAAACATTCAGTACTTC. It is translated as CASSYRTQGAKNIQYF.

This clonotype was picked up many times. This sequence joins TRBV28 and TRBJ2-1; D is tentatively TRBD1 or TRBD2 (5 bases each). This CDR3 is 16 amino acids long. Trimming removed 4 bases at V and 9 bases at J, with 22 bases between. Germline V gene sequence: CDR1 MDHEN, CDR2 SYDVKM. This CDR3 reads CASSSLSMGVRSEQFF. The CDR3 DNA reads as TGTGCCAGCAGTTCCCTATCGATGGGGGTTAGGAGTGAGCAGTTCTTC.

This clonotype was detected many times. The chain couples TRBV11-2 to TRBJ2-3, with D perhaps TRBD1 or TRBD2 (5 bases each). Trimming took 6 bases from V and 6 from J, leaving 19 bases between them. Germline CDR1 reads SGHAT; CDR2 reads FQNNGV. The CDR3 length is 15 residues. As DNA, the CDR3 is TGTGCCAGCAGGTCTCCCGGGACCCCGGGGGATACGCAGTATTTT. Encoded protein: CASRSPGTPGDTQYF.

The chain employs TRBV6-4 and TRBJ2-2, with 8 nucleotides matching TRBD2. Looked up from germline, CDR1 is MRHNA and CDR2 is SNTAGT. This CDR3 has 16 amino acids. The trim removed 0 bases at V and 3 bases at J, leaving 3 bases unmatched. The CDR3 sequence is CASSDSNSGDTGELFF. CDR3 coding DNA: TGTGCCAGCAGTGACTCGAATAGCGGGGACACCGGGGAGCTGTTTTTT.

In its sample, this clonotype was seen a few times. The chain combines TRBV29-1 with TRBJ2-2; 7 nucleotides agree with TRBD1. This CDR3 spans 13 amino acids. The germline V gene encodes CDR1 SQVTM and CDR2 ANQGSEA. V was clipped by 6 bases and J by 2 bases; unmatched bases: 3. For the CDR3, the DNA is TGCAGCGTCCGGGACAGTAACACCGGGGAGCTGTTTTTT. It yields the protein CSVRDSNTGELFF.

This clonotype was counted many times. The rearrangement links TRBV28 to TRBJ2-1; 8 bases are shared with TRBD2. V lost 6 bases and J lost 1; bases outside the gene matches: 11. This CDR3 spans 17 amino acids. The germline V gene has CDR1 MDHEN and CDR2 SYDVKM. The CDR3 nucleotides read TGTGCCAGCAGCCCGGCGGGGGGCGGGAGGTCCTACAATGAGCAGTTCTTC. Encoded protein: CASSPAGGGRSYNEQFF.

To note about this clonotype: A read error may produce the germline difference seen at one junction end. The chain employs TRBV7-9 and TRBJ1-2; 7 bases align to TRBD1. Germline CDR1 and CDR2: SEHNR and FQNEAQ (reference sequence). This CDR3 spans 14 amino acids. CDR3 sequence (DNA): TGTGCCAGCAGCTTAACAGGGGTCCACTATGGCTGCACCTTC. Translation: CASSLTGVHYGCTF.

This clonotype was observed many times. The gene calls are TRBV11-2 and TRBJ2-3; D is undetermined. V was pared by 6 bases and J by 5 bases, with 6 bases between. The CDR3 contains 11 residues. In germline, CDR1 is SGHAT, CDR2 FQNNGV. CDR3 in DNA: TGTGCCAGCAGTCCCAAAGATACGCAGTATTTT. This gives the protein CASSPKDTQYF.

Note on this clonotype: One junction end disagrees with the germline gene, perhaps due to a read error. V gene TRBV5-5 combines with J gene TRBJ1-5; D is uncertain. Per germline, CDR1 SGHKS and CDR2 YYEKEE (reference sequence). The CDR3 is 13 residues long. This chain's CDR3 is CAGSLDSNQPQHF. The CDR3 nucleotides read TGTGCCGGCAGCTTGGACTCCAATCAGCCCCAGCATTTT.

The V and J genes are TRBV28 and TRBJ2-3, with a possible D match to TRBD1 (5 bases). Trimming took 6 bases from V and 0 from J, leaving 10 bases between them. Germline CDR1 is MDHEN and CDR2 is SYDVKM. The CDR3 runs to 14 residues. CDR3 residues: CASRAQVSTDTQYF. The CDR3 nucleotides are TGTGCCAGCAGAGCACAGGTTAGCACAGATACGCAGTATTTT.

This clonotype was counted at least ten times. The chain joins TRBV6-1 to TRBJ2-7; D gene uncertain. V dropped 5 bases and J dropped 3 bases, with 14 bases sitting between them. This CDR3 has 14 residues. Germline values: CDR1 MNHNS, CDR2 SASEGT. The chain's CDR3 is CASSSRTGFYEQYF. The CDR3 DNA reads TGTGCCAGCAGTTCAAGGACCGGATTCTACGAGCAGTACTTC.

In this sample, this clonotype turned up a few times. This chain joins TRBV28 and TRBJ2-4; a weak D match, TRBD2 (6 bases). Germline V gene lookup returns CDR1 MDHEN and CDR2 SYDVKM. Deletions cut 3 bases from V and 0 bases from J, with 18 bases between. CDR3 size: 18 residues. CDR3: CASSFYPPSALAKNIQYF. CDR3 sequence (DNA): TGTGCCAGCAGTTTCTATCCACCTAGCGCTTTAGCCAAAAACATTCAGTACTTC. Using reference TRBV28 and TRBJ2-4 for the parts outside the CDR3, the full variable domain is DVKVTQSSRYLVKRTGEKVFLECVQDMDHENMFWYRQDPGLGLRLIYFSYDVKMKEKGDIPEGYSVSREKKERFSLILESASTNQTSMYLCASSFYPPSALAKNIQYFGAGTRLSVL.

Points on this clonotype: Just one base apart from a much larger clone, this may be a read error. V usage is TRBV12-5 and J usage is TRBJ2-3; D assignment may be TRBD1 or TRBD2 (5 bases each). Germline CDR1 is LGHNT and CDR2 is FRNRAP. The CDR3 runs 14 residues. Here the CDR3 DNA reads TGTGCTAGTGGTTCGGGACGAGACACAGATACGCAGTGTTTT. Translation gives CASGSGRDTDTQCF. The full variable domain, in which reference TRBV12-5 and TRBJ2-3 provide the parts outside the CDR3, is DARVTQTPRHKVTEMGQEVTMRCQPILGHNTVFWYRQTMMQGLELLAYFRNRAPLDDSGMPKDRFSAEMPDATLATLKIQPSEPRDSAVYFCASGSGRDTDTQCFGPGTRLTVL.

This clonotype has a count of ten or more. The genes are TRBV7-6 and TRBJ2-7; TRBD2 matches 7 bases. Germline CDR1 and CDR2: SGHVS and FNYEAQ. CDR3 length: 14 residues. Germline trimming cut 4 bases from V and 6 bases from J; bases unmatched to any gene: 9. This CDR3 is CASSSSGTSSEQYF. The CDR3 DNA reads as TGTGCCAGCAGCTCTAGCGGTACCTCTAGCGAGCAGTACTTC.

This clonotype was picked up many times. The chain links TRBV3-1 to TRBJ2-5, with 8 nucleotides matching TRBD1. With 4 bases clipped from V and 4 bases from J, the junction kept 5 bases outside the gene matches. The CDR3 consists of 14 residues. Germline CDR1 LGHDT, CDR2 YNNKEL (reference sequence). The CDR3 loop reads CASSRPGTGETQYF. CDR3 nucleotides: TGTGCCAGCAGCCGACCCGGGACAGGAGAGACCCAGTACTTC.

This clonotype was detected a few times. The CDR3 is CASTVSTGAYEQYF. CDR3 nucleotide sequence: TGTGCCAGCACCGTTTCGACAGGGGCCTACGAGCAGTACTTC. The V gene is TRBV11-1, the J gene TRBJ2-7; 8 nucleotides match TRBD1. With V trimmed by 7 bases and J by 2 bases, 7 bases remained unmatched. The CDR3 totals 14 residues. Germline CDR1 reads SGHAT; CDR2 reads FQDESV (reference sequence).

The sample holds many counts of this clonotype. The genes are TRBV11-2 and TRBJ2-1; D possibly matches TRBD1 or TRBD2 (5 bases each). Per the germline V gene, CDR1 is SGHAT and CDR2 is FQNNGV. V was cut by 1 base and J by 5 bases, with 18 bases left in between. The CDR3 is 17 amino acids. In DNA, the CDR3 is TGTGCCAGCAGCTTAGGAGACCGAGGGGCTCGAAACAATGAGCAGTTCTTC. Its translation: CASSLGDRGARNNEQFF.

In its sample, this clonotype was seen many times. J is TRBJ2-7 and V is TRBV12-3 or TRBV12-4, with 7 bases lining up with TRBD1. V trimming: 5 bases; J trimming: 2 bases; junction bases outside the gene matches: 12. CDR3 length: 16 amino acids. The CDR3 DNA sequence: TGTGCCAGCAGTGGACCGACAGGGCTTAGGCCCTACGAGCAGTACTTC. Its translation: CASSGPTGLRPYEQYF.

This clonotype was seen a few times. V usage is TRBV12-3 or TRBV12-4 and J usage is TRBJ1-1; D unclear. The CDR3 extends over 11 amino acids. V shed 10 bases and J shed 4 bases, with 10 bases lying between them. The DNA of the CDR3 is TGTGCCACCCGACTGTTCACTGAAGCTTTCTTT. Residues: CATRLFTEAFF.

The chain carries TRBV13 and TRBJ1-2; D gene unclear. CDR1 is PRHDT and CDR2 is FYEKMQ in the germline V gene (reference sequence). V lost 0 bases, J lost 6 bases, and 14 bases lay in between. There are 15 residues in the CDR3. This CDR3 reads CASSLGGQAGHGYTF. CDR3 bases: TGTGCCAGCAGCTTAGGAGGGCAGGCAGGTCATGGCTACACCTTC. The entire variable domain, with the rest obtained from reference TRBV13 and TRBJ1-2, is as follows: AAGVIQSPRHLIKEKRETATLKCYPIPRHDTVYWYQQGPGQDPQFLISFYEKMQSDKGSIPDRFSAQQFSDYHSELNMSSLELGDSALYFCASSLGGQAGHGYTFGSGTRLTVV.

The CDR3 coding sequence is TGCAGTGCTAGAGTTCCCTTGAGATTAGCTGCCAACAATGAGCAGTTCTTC. It encodes CSARVPLRLAANNEQFF. This chain uses TRBV20-1 with TRBJ2-1, with D hard to call. The germline CDR1 and CDR2 sequences are DFQATT and SNEGSKA (reference sequence). V was shortened by 1 base and J by 5 bases, with 21 bases between the two germline ends. The CDR3 is made up of 17 amino acids.

This clonotype was counted between two and nine times. The J gene is TRBJ1-5, the V gene TRBV28; unclear D gene. The ends were cut back, 7 bases at V and 0 bases at J, with 13 bases in the middle. The CDR3 contains 15 residues. Germline loops: CDR1 MDHEN, CDR2 SYDVKM. The CDR3 DNA sequence: TGTGCCAGCAACCTTTTGGAGACTAGCAATCAGCCCCAGCATTTT. Translating it yields CASNLLETSNQPQHF.